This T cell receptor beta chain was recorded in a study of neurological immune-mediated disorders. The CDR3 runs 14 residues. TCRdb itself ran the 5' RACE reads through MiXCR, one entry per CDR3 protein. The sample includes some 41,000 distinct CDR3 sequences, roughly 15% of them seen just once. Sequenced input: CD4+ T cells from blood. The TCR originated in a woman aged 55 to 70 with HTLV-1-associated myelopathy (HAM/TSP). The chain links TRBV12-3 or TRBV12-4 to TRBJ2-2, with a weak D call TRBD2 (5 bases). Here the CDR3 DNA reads TGTTCTAGCAGTTTTGTGGGGTACACCGGGGAGCTGTTTTTT. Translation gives CSSSFVGYTGELFF.